These T cell receptor beta chains were read from a single sample in a study of T-cell memory formation after mild COVID-19. TCRdb called the 5' RACE reads again in MiXCR, with one record for every CDR3 protein. Among about 340,000 distinct CDR3 sequences listed, 20% to 25% were seen once. The specimen was PBMCs or a T cell subset sorted from them (not recorded which). The receptors come from a young man who had mild COVID-19 (a few samples of this study predate the infection). Cell type and time point are not known. Each CDR3 is given with its conserved first and last residue. The D gene is left open where the match is weak. Rows give clone size only sometimes, using once, few, many, or a class for an expanded clone.

V,size,D,J,DNA,CDR3
TRBV7-9,few,NA,TRBJ1-1,TGTGCCAGCAGCTCAGGTGTAGCTGAAGCTTTCTTT,CASSSGVAEAFF
TRBV11-2,many,TRBD1,TRBJ2-1,TGTGCCAGCAGCCGACAGGGGGGGAACAATGAGCAGTTCTTC,CASSRQGGNNEQFF
TRBV5-1,NA,NA,TRBJ2-7,TGCGCCAGCAGATGGACGCGTGGGCCCTACGAGCAGTACTTC,CASRWTRGPYEQYF
TRBV12-3/TRBV12-4,few,TRBD2,TRBJ2-3,TGTGCCAGCAGTTCCCTCGGAGCGGGGGGCACAGATACGCAGTATTTT,CASSSLGAGGTDTQYF
TRBV10-3,NA,TRBD1,TRBJ2-5,TGTGCCATCCAGGGACAGGGGAAAGAGACCCAGTACTTC,CAIQGQGKETQYF
TRBV11-2,NA,TRBD2,TRBJ2-5,TGTGCCAGCAGTCCGCTAGCGGGGTGGCCTGAGGAGACCCAGTACTTC,CASSPLAGWPEETQYF
TRBV7-9,few,TRBD1,TRBJ2-6,TGTGCCAGCAGCACAGCCCCGGGACAGGGCAACTCTGGGGCCAACGTCCTGACTTTC,CASSTAPGQGNSGANVLTF
TRBV5-1,NA,TRBD1,TRBJ1-1,TGCGCCAGCAGCTTTACAGGGGGGGGAACTGAAGCTTTCTTT,CASSFTGGGTEAFF
TRBV12-3/TRBV12-4,NA,TRBD1,TRBJ2-7,TGTGCCAGCAGTTCTGGACAGGGCCGGGCGCAGTACTTC,CASSSGQGRAQYF
TRBV6-1,NA,NA,TRBJ2-5,TGTGCCAGCAGGCAGACAGGTCTGGGGACCCAGTACTTC,CASRQTGLGTQYF
TRBV6-5,NA,NA,TRBJ2-5,TGTGTCATAGTCCGCCAAGAGACCCAGTACTTC,CVIVRQETQYF
TRBV25-1,few,TRBD2,TRBJ2-2,TGTGCCAGCAGTGTGTGGACTAGCGGGGGCTACACCGGGGAGCTGTTTTTT,CASSVWTSGGYTGELFF
TRBV24-1,NA,NA,TRBJ1-5,TGTGCCACCAGTAAGAAGGGCATAGTGCAGCCCCAGCATTTT,CATSKKGIVQPQHF
TRBV3-1,many,NA,TRBJ1-3,TGTGCCAGCAGCCAACCCCTCTTTGAGGCTGGAAACACCATATATTTT,CASSQPLFEAGNTIYF
TRBV29-1,few,NA,TRBJ2-7,TGCAGCGTTGACTGGGGTTCCGCCTACGAGCAGTACTTC,CSVDWGSAYEQYF
TRBV11-2,NA,TRBD2,TRBJ2-1,TGTGCCAGCAGCGCCCTTTCCGGGGGGTTCTACAATGAGCAGTTCTTC,CASSALSGGFYNEQFF
TRBV7-9,few,NA,TRBJ1-1,TGTGCCAGCAGCTTAACAACCGGACGGAAGGTGAACACTGAAGCTTTCTTT,CASSLTTGRKVNTEAFF
TRBV7-9,NA,NA,TRBJ2-7,TGTGCCAGCAGCCCCGGACGGGCCTACGAGCAGTACTTC,CASSPGRAYEQYF
TRBV10-2,few,NA,TRBJ1-6,TGCGCCAGCAGTCCTCAGAGGGGCGAAAATTCACCCCTCCACTTT,CASSPQRGENSPLHF
TRBV7-9,few,NA,TRBJ1-1,TGTGCCAGCAGTCTAGTAGGGTTTGAAGCTTTCTTT,CASSLVGFEAFF
TRBV2,few,TRBD2,TRBJ2-5,TGTGCCAGCAGCACTGGGACTAGCGGACAAGAGACCCAGTACTTC,CASSTGTSGQETQYF
TRBV24-1,many,TRBD2,TRBJ2-5,TGTGCCACCAGTGATGGGGGGACTAGCGGGGGATGGGAGACCCAGTACTTC,CATSDGGTSGGWETQYF
TRBV5-1,NA,TRBD1,TRBJ1-1,TGCGCCAGCAGCTGGGACAGGCTGTCGTCTGAAGCTTTCTTT,CASSWDRLSSEAFF
TRBV4-1,NA,TRBD2,TRBJ2-5,TGCGCCAGCAGCCAAGTGGCAAGCGGGGCTCAAGAGACCCAGTACTTC,CASSQVASGAQETQYF
TRBV7-3,NA,NA,TRBJ2-1,TGTGCCAGCAGCTTCCGGGGGGCGACGAATGAGCAGTTCTTC,CASSFRGATNEQFF
TRBV12-3/TRBV12-4,NA,TRBD2,TRBJ2-1,TGTGCCAGCAGTTTCTGGGGAGGGAATGAGCAGTTCTTC,CASSFWGGNEQFF
TRBV4-2,NA,NA,TRBJ2-7,TGTGCCAGCAGCCAAGAAGGGACCTACTCCTACGAGCAGTACTTC,CASSQEGTYSYEQYF
TRBV10-2,many,NA,TRBJ1-1,TGCGCCAGCAGTGGATACACTGAAGCTTTCTTT,CASSGYTEAFF
TRBV7-2,NA,NA,TRBJ2-1,TGTGCCAGCAGCTTATCCCAAAGCTCCTACAATGAGCAGTTCTTC,CASSLSQSSYNEQFF
TRBV28,few,NA,TRBJ1-1,TGTGCCAGCAGGTTTCCGGTAAAAATGAACACTGAAGCTTTCTTT,CASRFPVKMNTEAFF
TRBV4-2,NA,NA,TRBJ2-5,TGTGCCAGCAGCCCAGTGGGGGAAGAGACCCAGTACTTC,CASSPVGEETQYF
TRBV7-2,NA,NA,TRBJ2-5,TGTGCCAGCAGCTTACAGGGGGGGTGGGAGACCCAGTACTTC,CASSLQGGWETQYF
TRBV2,few,NA,TRBJ2-1,TGTGCCAGCAGCCGGAGGATATACTACAATGAGCAGTTCTTC,CASSRRIYYNEQFF
TRBV27,NA,TRBD1,TRBJ2-7,TGTGCCAGCAGTTGGTCGGGACAGGCCTACGAGCAGTACTTC,CASSWSGQAYEQYF
TRBV6-2/TRBV6-3,NA,NA,TRBJ2-1,TGTGCCAGCAGTGAGGGGGGTGAGCAGTTCTTC,CASSEGGEQFF
TRBV6-2/TRBV6-3,NA,TRBD2,TRBJ2-1,TGTGCCAGCAGTTCCGGGACTAGTTTCTCTGAGCAGTTCTTC,CASSSGTSFSEQFF
TRBV12-3/TRBV12-4,NA,NA,TRBJ2-1,TGTGCCAGCACCCCAGGCGGAAACAATGAGCAGTTCTTC,CASTPGGNNEQFF
TRBV11-2,NA,NA,TRBJ1-2,TGTGCCAGCAGCCCTGGGAGTGGCTACACCTTC,CASSPGSGYTF
TRBV6-6,few,TRBD2,TRBJ2-2,TGTGCCAGCAGCCGCCGCAGGGGACTAGTAAACACCGGGGAGCTGTTTTTT,CASSRRRGLVNTGELFF
TRBV5-5,few,TRBD1,TRBJ1-2,TGTGCCAGCAGCGACAGGGGCAGTGCGAACTATGGCTACACCTTC,CASSDRGSANYGYTF
TRBV3-1,many,NA,TRBJ2-1,TGTGCCAGCAGCCAAGGTCCTAGCGCTGTGTTCTTC,CASSQGPSAVFF
TRBV7-2,NA,NA,TRBJ1-2,TGTGCCAGCAGCAACTGGGGGTTGGGCAGGGGAGCGGATGGCTACACCTTC,CASSNWGLGRGADGYTF